This T cell receptor beta chain was captured by sequencing in a study of shared clonotypes between healthy human individuals. Study-wide background: Ranging from 18 to 49 in age, donors were a couple of women and a few men. Plates per donor: three CD4 naive, three CD4 memory, two CD8 naive, one CD8 memory.

A remark on this clone: Its antigen is currently unknown. Other DNA sequences in the same sample also yield this CDR3.

V lost 4 bases and J lost 3; bases outside the gene matches: 2. This CDR3 contains 13 residues. Germline V gene lookup returns CDR1 SEHNR and CDR2 FQNEAQ (reference sequence). Sequenced by immunoSEQ multiplex PCR; TCRdb stores in-frame clones only, minus some. The sample records about 2 million clones, about 95% being singletons. Positively selected for CCR7, the CD45RO-negative cells used as naive CD8 cells excluded terminally differentiated effector memory CD45RA+ cells. Study-wide findings and caveats: At large depth, rarefaction still showed sorted-subset sequencing to be incomplete. Clonotype sharing among donors was expected to depend on sequencing depth.

The origin of this receptor is a man aged 18 to 30 in good health. The sequenced sample was naive CD8+ T cells sorted from blood. This chain uses TRBV7-9 with TRBJ2-7; 8 bases agree with TRBD1. The CDR3 nucleotides are TGTGCCAGCAGCTCGGGACAGGACTACGAGCAGTACTTC. This codes for CASSSGQDYEQYF.